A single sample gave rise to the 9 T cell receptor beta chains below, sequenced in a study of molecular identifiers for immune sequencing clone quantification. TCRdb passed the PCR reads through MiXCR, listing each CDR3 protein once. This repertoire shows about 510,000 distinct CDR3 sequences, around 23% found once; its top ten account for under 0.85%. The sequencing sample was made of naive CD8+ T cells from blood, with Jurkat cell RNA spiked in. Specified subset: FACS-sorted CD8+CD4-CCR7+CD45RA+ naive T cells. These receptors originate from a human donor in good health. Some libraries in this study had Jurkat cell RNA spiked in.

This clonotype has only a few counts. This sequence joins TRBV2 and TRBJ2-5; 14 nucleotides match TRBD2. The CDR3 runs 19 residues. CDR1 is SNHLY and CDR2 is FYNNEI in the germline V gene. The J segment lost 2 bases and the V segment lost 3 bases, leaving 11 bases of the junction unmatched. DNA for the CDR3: TGTGCCAGCAGTGAGACTAGCGGGAGGGCCGACACTAGGCAAGAGACCCAGTACTTC. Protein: CASSETSGRADTRQETQYF. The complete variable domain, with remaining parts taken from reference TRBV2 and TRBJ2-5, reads EPEVTQTPSHQVTQMGQEVILRCVPISNHLYFYWYRQILGQKVEFLVSFYNNEISEKSEIFDDQFSVERPDGSNFTLKIRSTKLEDSAMYFCASSETSGRADTRQETQYFGPGTRLLVL.

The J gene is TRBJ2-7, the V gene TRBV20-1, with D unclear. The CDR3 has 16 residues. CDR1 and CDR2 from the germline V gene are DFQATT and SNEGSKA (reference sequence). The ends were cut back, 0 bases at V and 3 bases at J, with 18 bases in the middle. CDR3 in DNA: TGCAGTGCTAGAGATCCGGAATCCTCCCGAGTCTACGAGCAGTACTTC. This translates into CSARDPESSRVYEQYF.

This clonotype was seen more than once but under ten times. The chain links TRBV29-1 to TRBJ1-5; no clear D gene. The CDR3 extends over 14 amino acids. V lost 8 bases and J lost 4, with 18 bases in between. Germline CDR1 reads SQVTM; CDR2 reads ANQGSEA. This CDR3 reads CSPAADGRNQPQHF. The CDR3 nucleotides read TGCAGCCCGGCGGCTGACGGGAGGAATCAGCCCCAGCATTTT.

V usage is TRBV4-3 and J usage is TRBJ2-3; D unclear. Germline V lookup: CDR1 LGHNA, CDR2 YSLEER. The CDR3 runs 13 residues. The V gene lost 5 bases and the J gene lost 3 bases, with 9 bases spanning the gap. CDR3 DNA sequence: TGCGCCAGCAGCGTGAGCCGAACAGATACGCAGTATTTT. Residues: CASSVSRTDTQYF.

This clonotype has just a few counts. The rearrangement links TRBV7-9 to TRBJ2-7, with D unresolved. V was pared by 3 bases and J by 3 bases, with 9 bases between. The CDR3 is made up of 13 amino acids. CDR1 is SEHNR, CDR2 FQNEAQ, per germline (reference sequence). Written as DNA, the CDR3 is TGTGCCAGCAGCTTTATCGACAACTACGAGCAGTACTTC. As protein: CASSFIDNYEQYF. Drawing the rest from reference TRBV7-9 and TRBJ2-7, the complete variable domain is DTGVSQNPRHKITKRGQNVTFRCDPISEHNRLYWYRQTLGQGPEFLTYFQNEAQLEKSRLLSDRFSAERPKGSFSTLEIQRTEQGDSAMYLCASSFIDNYEQYFGPGTRLTVT.

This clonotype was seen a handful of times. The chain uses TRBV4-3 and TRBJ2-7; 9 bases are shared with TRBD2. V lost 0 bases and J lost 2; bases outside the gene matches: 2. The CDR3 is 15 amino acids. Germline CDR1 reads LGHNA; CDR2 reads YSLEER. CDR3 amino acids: CASSQEASGAYEQYF. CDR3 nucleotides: TGCGCCAGCAGCCAAGAAGCTAGCGGGGCCTACGAGCAGTACTTC.

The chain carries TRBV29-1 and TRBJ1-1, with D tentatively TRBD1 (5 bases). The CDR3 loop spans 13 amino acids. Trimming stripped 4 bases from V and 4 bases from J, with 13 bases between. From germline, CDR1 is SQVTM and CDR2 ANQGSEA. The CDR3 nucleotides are TGCAGCGTTGCCGGGACGGTGAGCACTGAAGCTTTCTTT. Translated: CSVAGTVSTEAFF.

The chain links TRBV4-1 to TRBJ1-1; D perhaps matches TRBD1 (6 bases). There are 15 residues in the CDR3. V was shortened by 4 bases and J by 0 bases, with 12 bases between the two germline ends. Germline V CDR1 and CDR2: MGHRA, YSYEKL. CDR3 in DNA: TGCGCCAGCAGCCCTGGACAGACGATGAACACTGAAGCTTTCTTT. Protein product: CASSPGQTMNTEAFF.

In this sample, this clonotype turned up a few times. Here the CDR3 reads CASSSQGSGRPYEQYF. In DNA, the CDR3 is TGTGCCAGCAGTTCCCAGGGTAGCGGCCGGCCCTACGAGCAGTACTTC. The chain is built from TRBV28 and TRBJ2-7, with a weak D call TRBD2 (6 bases). The CDR3 totals 16 residues. CDR1 and CDR2 (germline): MDHEN, SYDVKM. The germline V and J ends were trimmed by 4 bases and 2 bases, with 18 bases remaining between them.